Below, 4 T cell receptor beta chains from the same sample are listed, as sequenced in a study of control samples from healthy donors and cancer patients. Generated by immunoSEQ multiplex PCR, the TCRdb table keeps only in-frame clones and is missing some. Among some 110,000 clones listed, 88% were seen once. What was sequenced was blood. The receptors here all came from a woman between 65 and 79 years old in good health.

The chain recombines TRBV2 with TRBJ1-2, with 9 bases matching TRBD1. This CDR3 comprises 14 residues. V lost 7 bases and J lost 2; bases outside the gene matches: 5. CDR1 and CDR2 from the germline V gene are SNHLY and FYNNEI. CDR3 region: CASNAGTGNYGYTF. CDR3 coding DNA: TGTGCCAGCAACGCAGGGACAGGGAACTATGGCTACACCTTC.

This clone was picked up a small number of times. This chain uses TRBV18 with TRBJ2-7, with D perhaps matching TRBD1 (5 bases). V was trimmed by 3 bases and J by 6 bases, leaving 21 bases between them. The CDR3 has 16 residues. From germline, CDR1 is KGHSH and CDR2 LQKENI. The CDR3 spells CASSPPSQGFLSEQYF. The CDR3 nucleotides are TGTGCCAGCTCACCGCCCAGCCAGGGTTTCTTGAGCGAGCAGTACTTC.

Details on this clone: The sample contains more than one DNA sequence encoding this CDR3. This rearrangement joins TRBV19 to TRBJ1-2; weak D call: TRBD1 (6 bases). The CDR3 runs 15 residues. Germline loops: CDR1 LNHDA, CDR2 SQIVND (reference sequence). V was clipped by 2 bases and J by 4 bases, with 14 bases between them. This CDR3 reads CASSIMTGKAYGYTF. CDR3 DNA: TGTGCCAGTAGTATAATGACAGGAAAGGCCTATGGCTACACCTTC.

As regards this clone: One junction end does not reproduce the germline sequence, and a read error may be involved. This rearrangement joins TRBV2 to TRBJ2-5, with D tentatively TRBD1 (5 bases). The CDR3 covers 15 residues. Per germline, CDR1 SNHLY and CDR2 FYNNEI. CDR3 loop: CVTTQGSGGQETRYF. Written as DNA, the CDR3 is TGTGTCACCACGCAGGGATCGGGTGGGCAAGAGACCCGGTACTTC.